A single sample is the source of the 8 T cell receptor beta chains below, sequenced in a study of patients and donors after allogeneic stem cell transplantation. TCRdb re-analysed the RT-PCR reads in MiXCR, keeping a single row per CDR3 protein. The sample has about 150,000 distinct CDR3 sequences; approximately 35% are singletons. Sequenced input: blood, either unsorted or a sorted T cell fraction (not recorded which). The receptor source for this set is a human donor who was either an allogeneic HSCT recipient or a stem cell or donor lymphocyte infusion donor (not recorded which). It is not recorded whose cells these are; they may come from a transplant donor.

This clonotype showed up many times. The chain is built from TRBV29-1 and TRBJ1-1; 10 bases align to TRBD1. In germline, CDR1 is SQVTM, CDR2 ANQGSEA. With V trimmed by 8 bases and J by 10 bases, 10 bases remained unmatched. This CDR3 spans 12 amino acids. CDR3 bases: TGCAGCTTTGGACAGGGGGATATAGGAGCTTTCTTT. Its translation is CSFGQGDIGAFF.

This rearrangement joins TRBV6-2 or TRBV6-3 to TRBJ1-1; TRBD1 is a possible D gene (6 bases). The germline CDR1 and CDR2 sequences are MNHEY and SVGEGT. The CDR3 is made up of 19 amino acids. Trimming stripped 0 bases from V and 3 bases from J, with 23 bases between. The CDR3 DNA reads TGTGCCAGCAGTTACTCGACACCAGGGATCGGCAGGGGTTACACTGAAGCTTTCTTT. This gives the protein CASSYSTPGIGRGYTEAFF.

This chain links TRBV3-1 with TRBJ2-1; 11 bases match TRBD2. Germline V gene lookup returns CDR1 LGHDT and CDR2 YNNKEL (reference sequence). The CDR3 totals 17 residues. V lost 3 bases to trimming and J lost 8 bases; unmatched junction nucleotides: 12. CDR3 residues: CASSHTSGGSPTDEQFF. For the CDR3, the DNA is TGTGCCAGCAGCCATACTAGCGGGGGCTCCCCTACGGATGAGCAGTTCTTC.

This clonotype has a handful of counts. J is TRBJ1-6 and V is TRBV20-1; a weak D match, TRBD1 (5 bases). Germline V CDR1 and CDR2: DFQATT, SNEGSKA (reference sequence). V lost 3 bases to trimming and J lost 7 bases, with 13 bases between them. The CDR3 length is 14 residues. The CDR3 sequence: CSARARGGNSPLHF. The CDR3 coding sequence is TGCAGTGCTAGGGCGAGGGGAGGGAATTCACCCCTCCACTTT.

The rearrangement joins TRBV6-6 to TRBJ1-1; D is possibly TRBD1 (5 bases). The germline V and J ends were trimmed by 0 bases and 3 bases, with 14 bases remaining between them. CDR3 size: 16 residues. From germline, CDR1 is MNHNY and CDR2 SVGAGI (reference sequence). The chain's CDR3 is CASSYSDGGGYTEAFF. The CDR3 region has the DNA TGTGCCAGCAGTTACTCAGACGGTGGGGGGTACACTGAAGCTTTCTTT.

This chain links TRBV20-1 with TRBJ2-2; a possible D gene is TRBD2 (6 bases). Germline V gene sequence: CDR1 DFQATT, CDR2 SNEGSKA (reference sequence). CDR3 size: 15 residues. V was clipped by 3 bases and J by 6 bases, with 17 bases between them. In DNA form, the CDR3 reads TGCAGTGCTAGGTTGGAGGGTAGTGGGGCCGGGGAGCTGTTTTTT. Its protein is CSARLEGSGAGELFF.

This clonotype has a handful of counts. Mismatch with germline at one junction end may stem from a read error. The chain links TRBV25-1 to TRBJ1-6; TRBD1 might be the D (6 bases). This CDR3 is 15 amino acids long. Germline V gene data show CDR1 as MGHDK and CDR2 as SYGVNS. The CDR3 sequence is CASRDTRQGSSPLHF. The DNA for the CDR3 is TGTGCCAGCAGGGACACAAGGCAGGGGAGTTCACCCCTCCACTTC.

This chain links TRBV29-1 with TRBJ2-7, with a weak D call TRBD2 (5 bases). Trimming took 5 bases from V and 2 from J, leaving 22 bases between them. The germline V gene has CDR1 SQVTM and CDR2 ANQGSEA. The CDR3 totals 16 residues. The CDR3 DNA reads as TGCAGCGTTAAAGGGTTCCTCCGGGATGGGGCCTACGAGCAGTACTTC. It is translated as CSVKGFLRDGAYEQYF.